This TCR beta chain appears in the sequencing data of a study of cytomegalovirus exposure and HLA in healthy donors. The germline CDR1 and CDR2 sequences are SGHTA and FQGTGA. After removal of 5 bases from V and 5 bases from J, the junction contained 9 bases not matched to a gene. This CDR3 has 16 amino acids. 60 Vbeta and 13 Jbeta primers were used in PCR. Some clones are missing from TCRdb's copy, which holds only in-frame ones; the method was immunoSEQ multiplex PCR. The table lists around 140,000 clones, roughly 79% of them singletons, with roughly 1.1% in the top ten. This receptor was obtained from a male donor in good health and CMV-seronegative. The chain recombines TRBV7-3 with TRBJ2-2; 9 bases fit TRBD1. Material: PBMCs. CDR3 region: CASSAPPDRGTGELFF. The CDR3 DNA reads as TGTGCCAGCAGCGCCCCCCCCGACAGGGGGACCGGGGAGCTGTTTTTT. Full variable domain (outside the CDR3, taken from reference TRBV7-3 and TRBJ2-2): GAGVSQTPSNKVTEKGKYVELRCDPISGHTALYWYRQSLGQGPEFLIYFQGTGAADDSGLPNDRFFAVRPEGSVSTLKIQRTERGDSAVYLCASSAPPDRGTGELFFGEGSRLTVL.